These T cell receptor beta chains were read from a single sample in a study of human T cells and chemical hapten exposure. Using its own MiXCR run on the RACE reads, TCRdb lists one record per CDR3 protein. The table records hundreds of thousands of distinct CDR3 sequences, about 6.3% of them present only once. The source material was whole blood, sampled in connection with sensitization to the hapten diphenylcyclopropenone (DPC). Receptor source: a woman between 18 and 29 years old with alopecia areata. Some clones in this sample may be carry-over from other donors' samples. Both conserved end residues are part of each CDR3. D genes are given only for firm matches. A row's size may be missing; if present it is once, few, many or a size class.

>TRBJ2-3|TRBV28|few|NA
TGTGCCATCCCCTCACAGGGAACAGATACGCAGTATTTT
CAIPSQGTDTQYF
>TRBJ2-7|TRBV4-2|many|NA
TGTGCCAGCAGCCAAAGGAATGGAATGTTATACGAGCAGTACTTC
CASSQRNGMLYEQYF
>TRBJ2-1|TRBV4-3|many|NA
TGCGCCAGCAGCCAAGATAGGGGGGTAGGGGCCAATGAGCAGTTCTTC
CASSQDRGVGANEQFF
>TRBJ2-1|TRBV28|many|NA
TGTGCCAGCAGTTTATGGGCGAATGAGCAGTTCTTC
CASSLWANEQFF
>TRBJ2-5|TRBV5-1|NA|NA
TGCGCCAGCAGCCGGGGGTCTTCCCGCTTCCAAGAGACCCAGTACTTC
CASSRGSSRFQETQYF
>TRBJ1-1|TRBV7-2|NA|TRBD1
TGTGCCAGCAGCTCAGGGGGCCTCCTGAACACTGAAGCTTTCTTT
CASSSGGLLNTEAFF
>TRBJ1-2|TRBV28|NA|NA
TGTGCCAGCAGTTCCACGGGACGGGGAAACTATGGCTACACCTTC
CASSSTGRGNYGYTF
>TRBJ2-5|TRBV5-5|few|NA
TGTGCCAGCAGCTTGGATGTCCCGGTTGAGACCCAGTACTTC
CASSLDVPVETQYF
>TRBJ1-5|TRBV10-3|NA|NA
TGTGCCATCAGTGAGTCGAACGGACAGCCCCAGCATTTT
CAISESNGQPQHF
>TRBJ2-5|TRBV11-2|many|NA
TGTGCCAGCAGCTACGTGTCGGAGACCCAGTACTTC
CASSYVSETQYF
>TRBJ1-4|TRBV28|many|TRBD1
TGTGCCAGCAGTTTATCTGTCGGGACAGGGCGTGAAAAACTGTTTTTT
CASSLSVGTGREKLFF
>TRBJ1-1|TRBV6-5|many|TRBD1
TGTGCCAGCAGTTACGACAGGGCGTACACTGAAGCTTTCTTT
CASSYDRAYTEAFF
>TRBJ1-4|TRBV12-3/TRBV12-4|many|NA
TGTGCCAGCAGTCTTGGGACCGCGTTGAATGAAAAACTGTTTTTT
CASSLGTALNEKLFF
>TRBJ1-1|TRBV16|many|NA
TGTGCCAGCAGCAACACAGGCGATCAAGCTTTCTTT
CASSNTGDQAFF
>TRBJ1-1|TRBV11-2|many|NA
TGTGCCAGCAGTAACACTGAAGCTTTCTTT
CASSNTEAFF
>TRBJ1-5|TRBV20-1|many|NA
TGCAGTGCTAGCAGGACCCTCAATCAGCCCCAGCATTTT
CSASRTLNQPQHF
>TRBJ1-2|TRBV24-1|many|NA
TGTGCCACCAGTGCTCGAAACTCCTATGGCTACACCTTC
CATSARNSYGYTF
>TRBJ1-6|TRBV6-5|many|TRBD1
TGTGCCAGCAGTTTGGCGGGACAGGGTAATTCACCCCTCCACTTT
CASSLAGQGNSPLHF
>TRBJ2-1|TRBV7-9|many|NA
TGTGCCAGCAGCTCGGGGGTTTCTATAGACTCCTACAATGAGCAGTTCTTC
CASSSGVSIDSYNEQFF
>TRBJ2-5|TRBV12-3/TRBV12-4|few|TRBD1
TGTGCCAGCAGTTTAAGGCGCCAGGGGGATGGAAAGACCCAGTACTTC
CASSLRRQGDGKTQYF
>TRBJ2-3|TRBV6-5|NA|NA
TGTGCCAGCACTTCCCCCGACACAGATACGCAGTATTTT
CASTSPDTDTQYF
>TRBJ2-5|TRBV5-8|few|NA
TGTGCCAGCAGCGTCGGCCCCCAAGAGACCCAGTACTTC
CASSVGPQETQYF
>TRBJ2-2|TRBV29-1|many|NA
TGCAGCGTTATGAGCACCGGGGAGCTGTTTTTT
CSVMSTGELFF
>TRBJ2-7|TRBV7-2|NA|NA
TGTGCCAGCAGCTTACAGATTACCTACGAGCAGTACTTC
CASSLQITYEQYF
>TRBJ2-7|TRBV7-2|NA|TRBD1
TGTGCCAGCAGCCATGGACAGGGGGCCCGTTACGAGCAGTACTTC
CASSHGQGARYEQYF
>TRBJ1-5|TRBV6-6|few|NA
TGTGCCAGCAGCCTCCGGGACACGTACAATCAGCCCCAGCATTTT
CASSLRDTYNQPQHF
>TRBJ2-1|TRBV12-5|few|NA
TGTGCTAGTGCCCCGGGACACTACAATGAGCAGTTCTTC
CASAPGHYNEQFF
>TRBJ2-3|TRBV7-2|many|TRBD2
TGTGCCAGCAGCCTACGGGTAGCGGGGGCCACAGATACGCAGTATTTT
CASSLRVAGATDTQYF
>TRBJ2-7|TRBV3-1|many|TRBD1
TGTGCCAGCAGCCCGCGGACAGGGGGCGTGAACGAGCAGTACTTC
CASSPRTGGVNEQYF
>TRBJ1-5|TRBV5-1|NA|NA
TGCGCCAGCAGCTTGGGGGGCAGACCAGTTGAGCCCCAGCATTTT
CASSLGGRPVEPQHF
>TRBJ2-6|TRBV7-9|few|TRBD1
TGTGCCAGCAGCCATATCCTCCGGAGACAGGGCTCTGGGGCCAACGTCCTGACTTTC
CASSHILRRQGSGANVLTF
>TRBJ1-3|TRBV12-5|few|NA
TGTGCTAGTGGTTTGGTATTGGGCGGAACTTACTCTGGAAACACCATATATTTT
CASGLVLGGTYSGNTIYF
>TRBJ1-4|TRBV6-1|many|TRBD1
TGTGCCAGCAGCCTCGATGGGACAGGGTTTGAAAAACTGTTTTTT
CASSLDGTGFEKLFF
>TRBJ1-2|TRBV5-1|NA|NA
TGCGCCAGCAGCTTGGAACCCAACAACGGCCACTATGGCTACACCTTC
CASSLEPNNGHYGYTF
>TRBJ1-5|TRBV6-2/TRBV6-3|few|NA
TGTGCCAGCAGTTCGCCGACAGGTTTGAGCAATCAGCCCCAGCATTTT
CASSSPTGLSNQPQHF
>TRBJ1-1|TRBV11-2|NA|NA
TGTGCCAGCGCCACGACAGTAAGGAACACTGAAGCTTTCTTT
CASATTVRNTEAFF
>TRBJ1-2|TRBV6-2/TRBV6-3|many|NA
TGTGCCAGCAAGGGACGGGCCTATGGCTACACCTTC
CASKGRAYGYTF
>TRBJ1-1|TRBV2|NA|NA
TGTGCCAGCAGTTACTACATACAGGGTATTGGAGCTTTCTTT
CASSYYIQGIGAFF
>TRBJ2-7|TRBV12-3/TRBV12-4|few|NA
TGTGCCAGCAGTTTAACGCGAGAGGATCCCTACGAGCAGTACTTC
CASSLTREDPYEQYF
>TRBJ1-2|TRBV6-5|many|TRBD1
TGTGCCAGCAGTTACACCACGTATGACAGGGACGCTAACTATGGCTACACCTTC
CASSYTTYDRDANYGYTF
>TRBJ2-6|TRBV5-1|few|NA
TGCGCCAGCAGCTTGGTAACTGGAGGCTCTGGGGCCAACGTCCTGACTTTC
CASSLVTGGSGANVLTF
>TRBJ1-3|TRBV4-2|NA|TRBD1
TGTGCCAGCAGCCAGGACAGGGGAGGTTTCTCTGGAAACACCATATATTTT
CASSQDRGGFSGNTIYF
>TRBJ1-6|TRBV12-3/TRBV12-4|many|NA
TGTGCCAGCAGTACCCCCGGGCCGAGATCACCCCTCCACTTT
CASSTPGPRSPLHF
>TRBJ1-6|TRBV7-2|many|NA
TGTGCCAGCAGCACCACAGGGACCTCTTGGAATTCACCCCTCCACTTT
CASSTTGTSWNSPLHF
>TRBJ2-5|TRBV2|few|TRBD2
TGTGCCAGCAGTGAATCTTGGGCACCCGGGGGGACAGAGACCCAGTACTTC
CASSESWAPGGTETQYF
>TRBJ2-1|TRBV6-5|NA|TRBD2
TGTGCCAGCAGTTACTCGTGGCGGGGGACCTACAATGAGCAGTTCTTC
CASSYSWRGTYNEQFF
>TRBJ1-1|TRBV4-3|many|TRBD1
TGCGCCAGCAGCCCATCCCCGGGACAGGGGGCTTTCGACGGTGAAGCTTTCTTT
CASSPSPGQGAFDGEAFF